Below are 32 T cell receptor beta chains sequenced from a single sample in a study of CD8 T cells in ankylosing spondylitis (dated by TCRdb to between 2016 and 2019). Library preparation was by 5' RACE. The run used an Illumina HiSeq 2500. TCRdb ran its own pipeline on the public reads, namely fastp trimming at Q25 and MiXCR clone calling, and kept in-frame beta chains. When rows share a CDR3 protein, they turn into one entry using the most common DNA and genes. This sample gives some 240,000 distinct CDR3 sequences in total; roughly a quarter of them show up just once. Clones ranked in the top ten supply approximately 0.61% of the sample. The sequenced sample was blood, either unsorted or a sorted T cell fraction (not recorded which). Every receptor here comes from a male donor with ankylosing spondylitis or in good health (not recorded which).

This clonotype was detected many times. This rearrangement joins TRBV5-5 to TRBJ2-5, with D possibly TRBD2 on 6 matching bases. V was shortened by 4 bases and J by 0 bases, with 13 bases between the two germline ends. Germline V gene lookup returns CDR1 SGHKS and CDR2 YYEKEE (reference sequence). CDR3 length: 15 residues. The CDR3 region has the DNA TGTGCCAGCAGCCCGACTGGGGGGAACCAAGAGACCCAGTACTTC. Translating it yields CASSPTGGNQETQYF.

This clonotype was detected many times. V is TRBV20-1 and J is TRBJ2-2; D perhaps matches TRBD1 (5 bases). Trimming took off 1 base at V and 4 bases at J, with 16 bases between the two ends. Germline V gene lookup returns CDR1 DFQATT and CDR2 SNEGSKA (reference sequence). This CDR3 is 16 amino acids long. The DNA of the CDR3 is TGCAGTGCTAGAGTCGGGCAGGGCGTCGCCACCGGGGAGCTGTTTTTT. Translated: CSARVGQGVATGELFF.

The sample holds many counts of this clonotype. As DNA, the CDR3 is TGCAGCGCGGGACAGAACACAGATACGCAGTATTTT. As protein: CSAGQNTDTQYF. The gene calls are TRBV29-1 and TRBJ2-3, with 7 bases that match TRBD1. V shed 7 bases and J 2 bases; nucleotides not matched to a gene: 3. The CDR3 length is 12 residues. Germline V gene sequence: CDR1 SQVTM, CDR2 ANQGSEA.

In this sample, this clonotype turned up many times. The gene calls are TRBV29-1 and TRBJ2-5; TRBD1 matches at 8 bases. This CDR3 has 13 amino acids. Losses at the gene ends were 6 bases for V and 4 bases for J; bases not matched to a gene: 7. Germline V gives CDR1 SQVTM, CDR2 ANQGSEA. In DNA, the CDR3 is TGCAGCGTCCCCAGGACAGGGCTAGAGACCCAGTACTTC. It specifies CSVPRTGLETQYF.

This clonotype has a count of ten or more. The chain links TRBV7-9 to TRBJ2-1, with 7 bases lining up with TRBD1. The V segment lost 5 bases and the J segment 3 bases; nucleotides outside the gene matches: 7. This CDR3 has 15 amino acids. Germline V gene lookup returns CDR1 SEHNR and CDR2 FQNEAQ (reference sequence). CDR3 region: CASSTLGQYYNEQFF. CDR3 coding DNA: TGTGCCAGCAGCACCCTGGGACAGTACTACAATGAGCAGTTCTTC. Full variable domain (outside the CDR3, taken from reference TRBV7-9 and TRBJ2-1): DTGVSQNPRHKITKRGQNVTFRCDPISEHNRLYWYRQTLGQGPEFLTYFQNEAQLEKSRLLSDRFSAERPKGSFSTLEIQRTEQGDSAMYLCASSTLGQYYNEQFFGPGTRLTVL.

In this sample, this clonotype turned up many times. This chain joins TRBV4-1 and TRBJ2-3; D is uncertain. CDR1 and CDR2 from the germline V gene are MGHRA and YSYEKL. The CDR3 is 14 residues long. Between the trimmed V and J ends, which lost 1 base and 1 base, there was a span of 6 bases. As DNA, the CDR3 is TGCGCCAGCAGCCAAGGCCCCGGCACAGATACGCAGTATTTT. Its translation: CASSQGPGTDTQYF.

This clonotype was observed at least ten times. J is TRBJ1-5 and V is TRBV20-1; D call uncertain. V was pared by 0 bases and J by 4 bases, with 10 bases between. This CDR3 spans 14 amino acids. Germline V gene data show CDR1 as DFQATT and CDR2 as SNEGSKA (reference sequence). The CDR3 sequence is CSAREMAGNQPQHF. CDR3 nucleotide sequence: TGCAGTGCTAGAGAAATGGCGGGAAATCAGCCCCAGCATTTT.

The chain employs TRBV20-1 and TRBJ2-2; the D gene is possibly TRBD1 (5 bases). Trimming shortened V by 6 bases and J by 1 base, and 15 bases separated the two germline ends. The germline gives CDR1 DFQATT, CDR2 SNEGSKA (reference sequence). The CDR3 is 15 residues long. CDR3 DNA: TGCAGTGCGCTACCCCGGACAATGAACACCGGGGAGCTGTTTTTT. Translation gives CSALPRTMNTGELFF.

Only a few counts were recorded for this clonotype. This chain connects TRBV6-5 to TRBJ2-5; D is undetermined. Trimming took off 4 bases at V and 4 bases at J, with 10 bases between the two ends. The CDR3 is 13 residues long. Looked up from germline, CDR1 is MNHEY and CDR2 is SVGAGI. The CDR3 DNA reads as TGTGCCAGCAGTTCCGAATATGGAGAGACCCAGTACTTC. Translated: CASSSEYGETQYF.

V usage is TRBV20-1 and J usage is TRBJ2-1; 12 nucleotides agree with TRBD1. In germline, CDR1 is DFQATT, CDR2 SNEGSKA (reference sequence). With 4 bases clipped from V and 9 bases from J, the junction kept 7 bases outside the gene matches. There are 14 residues in the CDR3. The CDR3 reads CSATPGQGAVEQFF. The CDR3 DNA is TGCAGTGCTACACCGGGACAGGGGGCCGTTGAGCAGTTCTTC.

This clonotype showed up just a few times. This chain joins TRBV7-8 and TRBJ2-6, with 8 positions matching TRBD1. Germline V gives CDR1 SGHVS, CDR2 FQNEAQ. There are 17 residues in the CDR3. With 5 bases clipped from V and 4 bases from J, the junction kept 10 bases outside the gene matches. CDR3 sequence (DNA): TGTGCCAGCAGCCAGCTCACAGGGGGAGCGGGGGCCAACGTCCTGACTTTC. Translated, it gives CASSQLTGGAGANVLTF.

The chain uses TRBV20-1 and TRBJ2-1, with 9 bases aligning to TRBD2. With 1 base clipped from V and 3 bases from J, the junction kept 10 bases outside the gene matches. This CDR3 is 17 amino acids long. Germline V gene data show CDR1 as DFQATT and CDR2 as SNEGSKA (reference sequence). Written as DNA, the CDR3 is TGCAGTGCTAGAGGAGAAGTAGCGGGGGCCCTCTACAATGAGCAGTTCTTC. Translated, it gives CSARGEVAGALYNEQFF.

Only a few counts were recorded for this clonotype. This chain joins TRBV6-2 or TRBV6-3 and TRBJ2-4, with D perhaps TRBD1 (5 bases). The CDR3 covers 16 residues. Germline CDR1 MNHEY, CDR2 SVGEGT. V was clipped by 5 bases and J by 0 bases, with 14 bases between them. This CDR3 reads CASSDRQKLAKNIQYF. The CDR3 DNA is TGTGCCAGCAGTGATCGACAGAAACTAGCCAAAAACATTCAGTACTTC.

Ten or more counts support this clonotype. CDR3 DNA sequence: TGCAGCGCGACAGGGCTCGTGAACACTGAAGCTTTCTTT. It is translated as CSATGLVNTEAFF. This rearrangement joins TRBV29-1 to TRBJ1-1, with TRBD1 identical over 7 bases. CDR1 is SQVTM and CDR2 is ANQGSEA in the germline V gene. The CDR3 covers 13 residues. V trimming: 7 bases; J trimming: 0 bases; junction bases outside the gene matches: 5.

This clonotype has ten or more counts. The J gene is TRBJ2-5, the V gene TRBV12-3 or TRBV12-4, with 7 bases aligning to TRBD1. The CDR3 consists of 14 residues. V trimming: 4 bases; J trimming: 9 bases; junction bases outside the gene matches: 11. The CDR3 region is CASSWDSFNSAQYF. The CDR3 DNA is TGTGCCAGCAGTTGGGACAGCTTCAATTCGGCCCAGTACTTC.

A few counts support this clonotype. This chain connects TRBV6-1 to TRBJ2-7; TRBD1 agrees at 7 bases. V was pared by 6 bases and J by 4 bases, with 6 bases of the junction left unmatched. The length of the CDR3 is 13 residues. CDR1 and CDR2 from the germline V gene are MNHNS and SASEGT. CDR3 coding DNA: TGTGCCAGCAGCCGGGACAGATTATACGAGCAGTACTTC. It codes for CASSRDRLYEQYF.

This clonotype was counted between two and nine times. The chain recombines TRBV29-1 with TRBJ2-5, with 7 bases fitting TRBD1. The CDR3 is made up of 13 amino acids. From germline, CDR1 is SQVTM and CDR2 ANQGSEA. V lost 5 bases and J lost 5; bases outside the gene matches: 8. The DNA of the CDR3 is TGCAGCGTTCAGACAGGGTCGTGGGAGACCCAGTACTTC. This gives the protein CSVQTGSWETQYF. Full variable domain (missing parts from reference TRBV29-1 and TRBJ2-5): SAVISQKPSRDICQRGTSLTIQCQVDSQVTMMFWYRQQPGQSLTLIATANQGSEATYESGFVIDKFPISRPNLTFSTLTVSNMSPEDSSIYLCSVQTGSWETQYFGPGTRLLVL.

This clonotype appeared many times. V and J are TRBV12-3 or TRBV12-4 and TRBJ1-4; D is perhaps TRBD1 (6 bases). The CDR3 totals 14 residues. Trimming cost V 5 bases and J 3 bases, with 10 bases left between them. DNA of the CDR3: TGTGCCAGCAGTCTTGGACAGTCTAATGAAAAACTGTTTTTT. This encodes CASSLGQSNEKLFF.

This clonotype was counted ten times or more. The rearrangement joins TRBV10-3 to TRBJ2-5; a possible D gene is TRBD1 (6 bases). The CDR3 is 14 amino acids. From germline, CDR1 is ENHRY and CDR2 SYGVKD. With 10 bases removed from V and 5 bases from J, the gap between germline ends came to 20 bases. CDR3 sequence: CATSISGQGETQYF. As DNA, the CDR3 is TGTGCCACGTCTATTTCAGGCCAGGGGGAGACCCAGTACTTC.

The chain carries TRBV3-1 and TRBJ1-2; D possibly corresponds to TRBD1 (5 bases). Germline-derived CDR1 and CDR2 are LGHDT and YNNKEL (reference sequence). V lost 0 bases and J 8 bases, leaving 13 bases between the germline ends. This CDR3 spans 14 amino acids. DNA of the CDR3: TGTGCCAGCAGCCAAGACCGGGGGGTCGGGGGCTACACCTTC. As protein: CASSQDRGVGGYTF.

This clonotype was seen repeatedly, ten times or more. The chain is built from TRBV10-3 and TRBJ2-2, with 11 bases matching TRBD2. Trimming took 4 bases from V and 5 from J; bases not matched to a gene: 6. CDR3 size: 16 residues. CDR1 and CDR2 from the germline V gene are ENHRY and SYGVKD. Written as DNA, the CDR3 is TGTGCCATCAGTGGTCGGCTAGCGGGGGGAACCGGGGAGCTGTTTTTT. Its translation: CAISGRLAGGTGELFF.

This chain joins TRBV18 and TRBJ2-7; the match to TRBD1 covers 8 bases. V lost 3 bases, J lost 4 bases, and 11 bases stayed unmatched. The CDR3 extends over 16 amino acids. CDR1 is KGHSH and CDR2 is LQKENI in the germline V gene. In DNA form, the CDR3 reads TGTGCCAGCTCACCCAAGGTTCAGGGGGCTGTTTACGAGCAGTACTTC. Protein sequence: CASSPKVQGAVYEQYF. Using reference TRBV18 and TRBJ2-7 for the parts outside the CDR3, the full variable domain is NAGVMQNPRHLVRRRGQEARLRCSPMKGHSHVYWYRQLPEEGLKFMVYLQKENIIDESGMPKERFSAEFPKEGPSILRIQQVVRGDSAAYFCASSPKVQGAVYEQYFGPGTRLTVT.

CDR3 sequence reads: CSASASVRGGRADTQYF. CDR3 sequence (DNA): TGCAGTGCTAGCGCGAGCGTTCGGGGCGGCCGGGCAGATACGCAGTATTTT. The V and J genes are TRBV20-1 and TRBJ2-3; the D call may be TRBD1 or TRBD2 (5 bases each). In germline, CDR1 is DFQATT, CDR2 SNEGSKA (reference sequence). The germline V and J ends were trimmed by 3 bases and 4 bases, with 23 bases remaining between them. This CDR3 is 17 amino acids long.

This clonotype was found many times. CDR3 DNA: TGTGCCATTTCCCCCGGGGAACAGCCCCAGCATTTT. Its protein product is CAISPGEQPQHF. The rearrangement joins TRBV10-3 to TRBJ1-5; D is unresolved. The V end lost 9 bases, the J end lost 7 bases, and 13 bases lay between the germline ends. This CDR3 has 12 residues. Germline CDR1 reads ENHRY; CDR2 reads SYGVKD.

This clonotype appeared a few times. The chain combines TRBV7-8 with TRBJ1-4, with D uncertain. The CDR3 has 18 amino acids. Trimming cost V 5 bases and J 2 bases, with 21 bases left between them. Germline assignment: CDR1 SGHVS and CDR2 FQNEAQ. CDR3 DNA: TGTGCCAGCAGCCTGATTATGCCGCGATTCATGACTAATGAAAAACTGTTTTTT. Encoded protein: CASSLIMPRFMTNEKLFF.

Only one count was recorded for this clonotype. The chain is built from TRBV2 and TRBJ2-5, with 8 bases identical to TRBD2. The CDR3 runs 14 residues. Germline V gene data show CDR1 as SNHLY and CDR2 as FYNNEI. V was clipped by 4 bases and J by 5 bases; unmatched bases: 6. CDR3 sequence reads: CASSVGGALETQYF. DNA for the CDR3: TGTGCCAGCAGTGTCGGGGGGGCTTTGGAGACCCAGTACTTC. Using reference TRBV2 and TRBJ2-5 for the parts outside the CDR3, the full variable domain is EPEVTQTPSHQVTQMGQEVILRCVPISNHLYFYWYRQILGQKVEFLVSFYNNEISEKSEIFDDQFSVERPDGSNFTLKIRSTKLEDSAMYFCASSVGGALETQYFGPGTRLLVL.

This clonotype was recorded many times. J is TRBJ2-7 and V is TRBV29-1; D perhaps matches TRBD2 (6 bases). V lost 4 bases and J lost 0, with 10 bases in between. CDR3 length: 13 residues. CDR1 and CDR2 (germline): SQVTM, ANQGSEA. CDR3 loop: CSVGGLNSYEQYF. Written as DNA, the CDR3 is TGCAGCGTTGGGGGACTGAACTCCTACGAGCAGTACTTC.

In this sample, this clonotype turned up many times. This chain connects TRBV10-3 to TRBJ2-4; weak D call: TRBD2 (6 bases). The CDR3 runs to 15 residues. The V and J ends lost 3 bases and 4 bases respectively, with 13 bases between them. The V gene's germline CDR1 is ENHRY and CDR2 SYGVKD. The CDR3: CAISEDSGLKNIQYF. CDR3 sequence (DNA): TGTGCCATCAGTGAAGATAGCGGCTTGAAAAACATTCAGTACTTC.

The V gene is TRBV2, the J gene TRBJ2-1; a possible D gene is TRBD2 (6 bases). CDR3 length: 14 residues. Looked up from germline, CDR1 is SNHLY and CDR2 is FYNNEI. Trimming took off 4 bases at V and 8 bases at J, with 15 bases between the two ends. The CDR3, as DNA: TGTGCCAGCAGTGGAAAGTGGGGGGTCGATGAGCAGTTCTTC. This codes for CASSGKWGVDEQFF.

The chain employs TRBV20-1 and TRBJ1-2; TRBD1 matches at 10 bases. The germline gives CDR1 DFQATT, CDR2 SNEGSKA (reference sequence). The CDR3 contains 14 residues. Losses at the gene ends were 5 bases for V and 2 bases for J; bases not matched to a gene: 5. The CDR3 region is CSADRDRGNYGYTF. The CDR3 nucleotides are TGCAGTGCTGACCGGGACAGGGGAAACTATGGCTACACCTTC.

On this clonotype itself: At one of its ends the junction is not consistent with the germline gene, which may arise from a read error. The chain has TRBV20-1 and TRBJ2-1; 12 bases align to TRBD2. Germline CDR1 is DFQATT and CDR2 is SNEGSKA (reference sequence). This CDR3 has 14 residues. DNA for the CDR3: TGCAGTGGGGGGACTAGCGGGCCATACAGTGAGCAGTTCTTC. Protein product: CSGGTSGPYSEQFF.

This clonotype was seen only a few times. This chain links TRBV5-5 with TRBJ2-3, with D maybe TRBD2 (5 bases). V was trimmed by 6 bases and J by 5 bases, leaving 19 bases between them. Germline CDR1 reads SGHKS; CDR2 reads YYEKEE (reference sequence). There are 15 residues in the CDR3. CDR3 sequence (DNA): TGTGCCAGCACCACTAGGTTCGGGCTAATAGATACGCAGTATTTT. Translation: CASTTRFGLIDTQYF.